This T cell receptor beta chain was recorded in a study of identifying expanded T cells in peripheral blood. Whole-study results and caveats: Technical replicates showed approximately 1.2 changed clones; approximately 2 weeks roughly 18; four weeks 19.

Concerning this clone itself: What it recognizes is unknown.

The repertoire was sequenced with immunoSEQ multiplex PCR; TCRdb's copy has only in-frame clones and lacks some. The sample has 80,000 to 90,000 clones, around 88% seen once; the top ten hold around 5.2%. V lost 0 bases, J lost 0 bases, and 3 bases lay in between. The CDR3 spans 14 residues. Germline CDR1 reads MNHEY; CDR2 reads SVGAGI. This chain uses TRBV6-5 with TRBJ1-3; D ambiguous. This sequence was found in a person between 18 and 70 years old in good health. The source material was blood. CDR3 sequence: CASSYSDSGNTIYF. CDR3 DNA sequence: TGTGCCAGCAGTTACTCGGACTCTGGAAACACCATATATTTT.